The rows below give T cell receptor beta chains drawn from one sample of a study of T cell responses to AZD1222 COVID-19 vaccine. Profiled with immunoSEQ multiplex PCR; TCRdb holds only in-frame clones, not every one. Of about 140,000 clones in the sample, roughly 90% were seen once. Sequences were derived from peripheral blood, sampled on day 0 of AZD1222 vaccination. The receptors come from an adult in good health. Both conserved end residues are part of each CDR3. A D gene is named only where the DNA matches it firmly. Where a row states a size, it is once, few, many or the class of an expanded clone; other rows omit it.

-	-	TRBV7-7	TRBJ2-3	CASSLDTVDTQYF	TGTGCTAGCAGCTTAGACACAGTGGATACGCAGTATTTT
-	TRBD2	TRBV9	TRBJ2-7	CASSVRTSGNLTYEQYF	TGTGCCAGCAGCGTGCGGACTAGCGGGAACCTAACATACGAGCAGTACTTC
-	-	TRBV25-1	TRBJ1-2	CASSEWDAGYGYTF	TGTGCCAGCAGTGAATGGGACGCAGGATATGGCTACACCTTC
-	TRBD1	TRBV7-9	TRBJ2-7	CASSRPGTVGSYEQYF	TGTGCCAGCAGTCGCCCCGGGACAGTGGGATCCTACGAGCAGTACTTC
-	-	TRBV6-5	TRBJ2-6	CASSYGLSGANVLTF	TGTGCCAGCAGTTACGGCCTATCTGGGGCCAACGTCCTGACTTTC
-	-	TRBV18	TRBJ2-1	CASSPGADNEQFF	TGTGCCAGCTCACCGGGAGCGGACAATGAGCAGTTCTTC
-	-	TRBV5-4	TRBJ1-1	CASSLGQMNTEAFF	TGTGCCAGCAGCTTGGGACAGATGAACACTGAAGCTTTCTTT
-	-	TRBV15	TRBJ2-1	CATSRDVPAGQFF	TGTGCCACCAGCAGAGATGTGCCGGCCGGACAGTTCTTC
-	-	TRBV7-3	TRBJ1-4	CASSYDWATTNEKLFF	TGTGCCAGCAGTTATGATTGGGCGACAACTAATGAAAAACTGTTTTTT
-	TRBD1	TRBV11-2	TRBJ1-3	CASSRGQGKGNTIYF	TGTGCCAGCAGCCGAGGACAGGGGAAAGGAAACACCATATATTTT
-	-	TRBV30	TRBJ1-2	CAWSLGNFMDYGYTF	TGTGCCTGGAGCCTAGGAAACTTTATGGACTATGGCTACACCTTC
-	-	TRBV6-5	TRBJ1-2	CASRVTYGYTF	TGTGCCAGCAGGGTTACCTATGGCTACACCTTC
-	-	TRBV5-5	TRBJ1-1	CASSFRGREDTEAFF	TGTGCCAGCAGCTTTAGGGGCAGGGAAGACACTGAAGCTTTCTTT
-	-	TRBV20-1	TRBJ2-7	CSASPSFEDEQYF	TGCAGTGCTAGTCCGAGTTTTGAGGACGAGCAGTACTTC
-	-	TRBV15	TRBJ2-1	CATSVPEERIDNEQFF	TGTGCCACCAGCGTTCCTGAGGAGCGGATAGACAATGAGCAGTTCTTC
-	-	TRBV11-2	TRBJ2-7	CASSLESREQYF	TGTGCCAGCAGCTTAGAGAGCAGGGAGCAGTACTTC
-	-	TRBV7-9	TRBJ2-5	CASSRGQNQETQYF	TGTGCCAGCAGCCGCGGACAGAACCAAGAGACCCAGTACTTC
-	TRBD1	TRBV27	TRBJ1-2	CASSRSTGLSYGYTF	TGTGCCAGCAGCCGCTCGACAGGGCTCTCCTATGGCTACACCTTC
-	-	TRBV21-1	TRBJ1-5	CASSKARQPQHF	TGTGCCAGCAGCAAAGCGCGTCAGCCCCAGCATTTT
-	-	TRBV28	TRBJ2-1	CASIRGEAYNEQFF	TGTGCCAGCATCCGCGGGGAGGCCTACAATGAGCAGTTCTTC
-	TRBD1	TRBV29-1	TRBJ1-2	CSVDRAPYGYTF	TGCAGCGTCGACAGGGCTCCCTATGGCTACACCTTC
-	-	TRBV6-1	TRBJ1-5	CASSEYEGGDQPQHF	TGTGCCAGCAGTGAATACGAAGGTGGGGATCAGCCCCAGCATTTT
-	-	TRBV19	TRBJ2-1	CASSPGSYNEQFF	TGTGCCAGTAGTCCGGGTTCTTACAATGAGCAGTTCTTC
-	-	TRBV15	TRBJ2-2	CATSRVQLKEELFF	TGTGCCACCAGCAGAGTTCAATTGAAGGAGGAGCTGTTTTTT
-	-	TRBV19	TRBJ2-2	CASTPLGANTGELFF	TGTGCCAGTACCCCACTGGGCGCGAACACCGGGGAGCTGTTTTTT
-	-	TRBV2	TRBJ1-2	CASRWQGLGYTF	TGTGCCAGCAGGTGGCAGGGGCTTGGCTACACCTTC
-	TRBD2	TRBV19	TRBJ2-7	CASSRQLAGGSYEQYF	TGTGCCAGTAGTCGCCAACTAGCGGGAGGGTCCTACGAGCAGTACTTC
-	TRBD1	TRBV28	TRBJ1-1	CASGQGWNTEAFF	TGTGCCAGCGGACAGGGGTGGAACACTGAAGCTTTCTTT
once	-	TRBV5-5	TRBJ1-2	CASSLVSGVEGYTF	TGTGCCAGCAGCTTGGTGTCAGGGGTGGAAGGCTACACCTTC
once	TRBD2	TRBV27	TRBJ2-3	CASRPGGGTDTQYF	TGTGCCAGCCGGCCTGGGGGGGGCACAGATACGCAGTATTTT
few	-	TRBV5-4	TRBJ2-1	CASEGEMTTYNEQFF	TGTGCCAGCGAAGGGGAGATGACCACCTACAATGAGCAGTTCTTC
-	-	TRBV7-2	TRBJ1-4	CASSSSQATNEKLFF	TGTGCCAGCAGCTCGTCCCAGGCAACTAATGAAAAACTGTTTTTT
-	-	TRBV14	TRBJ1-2	CASSPRPGASYGYTF	TGTGCCAGCAGCCCGCGTCCGGGAGCGTCCTATGGCTACACCTTC
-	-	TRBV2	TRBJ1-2	CASSEPGVYGYTF	TGTGCCAGCAGTGAACCAGGTGTCTATGGCTACACCTTC
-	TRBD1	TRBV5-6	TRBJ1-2	CASSPGTGSRYGYTF	TGTGCCAGCAGCCCTGGGACAGGGTCGAGGTATGGCTACACCTTC
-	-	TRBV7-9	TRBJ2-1	CASSSIRTAHHEQFF	TGTGCCAGCAGCTCCATCAGGACAGCCCACCATGAGCAGTTCTTC
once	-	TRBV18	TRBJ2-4	CASSLAGTGAKNIQYF	TGTGCCAGCTCACTCGCCGGGACGGGAGCCAAAAACATTCAGTACTTC
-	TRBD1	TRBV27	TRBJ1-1	CASRPRQGPNTEAFF	TGTGCCAGCAGGCCCAGACAGGGGCCGAACACTGAAGCTTTCTTT
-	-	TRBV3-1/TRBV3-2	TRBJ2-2	CASSPLGGGTGELFF	TGTGCCAGCAGCCCCCTCGGTGGGGGTACCGGGGAGCTGTTTTTT
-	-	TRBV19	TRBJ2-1	CASSIFGTNPYNEQFF	TGTGCCAGTAGTATTTTCGGGACAAACCCCTACAATGAGCAGTTCTTC
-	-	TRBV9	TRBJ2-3	CASSTGHLSGTDTQYF	TGTGCCAGCAGCACCGGGCATCTCAGTGGCACAGATACGCAGTATTTT
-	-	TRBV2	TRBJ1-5	CATSSEVSNQPQHF	TGTGCCACTTCCAGTGAGGTGAGCAATCAGCCCCAGCATTTT
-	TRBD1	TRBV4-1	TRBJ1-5	CASSQPGQLLGAQHF	TGCGCCAGCAGCCAACCGGGACAGCTTTTGGGGGCCCAGCATTTT
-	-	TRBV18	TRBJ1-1	CASSPTLSNTEAFF	TGTGCCAGCTCACCAACCCTATCGAACACTGAAGCTTTCTTT
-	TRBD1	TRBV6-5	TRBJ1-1	CASSYQGAGGTEAFF	TGTGCCAGCAGTTACCAGGGGGCGGGGGGCACTGAAGCTTTCTTT
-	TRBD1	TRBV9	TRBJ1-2	CASRTNVGQGYGYTF	TGTGCCAGCAGAACAAACGTCGGACAGGGTTATGGCTACACCTTC
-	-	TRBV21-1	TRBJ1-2	CASSKGGPATF	TGTGCCAGCAGCAAAGGGGGACCCGCCACCTTC
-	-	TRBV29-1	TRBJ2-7	CSVEEGSSYEQYF	TGCAGCGTTGAAGAAGGGTCGTCCTACGAGCAGTACTTC
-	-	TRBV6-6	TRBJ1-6	CASLSGLTSPLHF	TGTGCCAGTTTATCTGGCCTTACCTCACCCCTCCACTTT
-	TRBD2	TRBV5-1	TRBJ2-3	CASSLRTSGGTDTQYF	TGCGCCAGCAGCCTTAGGACTAGCGGGGGGACAGATACGCAGTATTTT